The 4 T cell receptor beta chains below were found in one sample sequenced in a study of breast tumors, draining lymph nodes, adjacent tissues. TCRdb ran MiXCR on the multiplex PCR reads and lists one entry per CDR3 protein. Of tens of thousands of distinct CDR3 sequences in the sample, about 70% were seen once. The material sequenced was tumor-adjacent breast tissue. Receptors originate from a female donor with breast cancer. Some clones in this sample may be carry-over from other donors' samples.

V gene TRBV24-1 combines with J gene TRBJ1-4; D possibly corresponds to TRBD1 (6 bases). The length of the CDR3 is 14 residues. The V gene lost 4 bases and the J gene lost 8 bases, with 13 bases spanning the gap. From germline, CDR1 is KGHDR and CDR2 SFDVKD. Written as DNA, the CDR3 is TGTGCCACCAGTGAGGGGGCGTTGGACGAAAAACTGTTTTTT. It encodes CATSEGALDEKLFF.

In this sample, this clonotype turned up once. The chain is built from TRBV5-1 and TRBJ2-3; D remains unclear. Trimming removed 4 bases at V and 4 bases at J, with 10 bases between. The CDR3 contains 13 residues. Germline CDR1 and CDR2: SGHRS and YFSETQ. The CDR3 DNA reads TGCGCCAGCAGCAGAGACCAAGCAGATACGCAGTATTTT. This translates into CASSRDQADTQYF.

This clonotype is deemed medium-sized. The chain links TRBV7-8 to TRBJ1-5, with D possibly TRBD1 on 6 matching bases. V was pared by 3 bases and J by 2 bases, with 14 bases between. The CDR3 is 16 residues long. Germline V gives CDR1 SGHVS, CDR2 FQNEAQ. The CDR3 region has the DNA TGTGCCAGCAGCTTTGGGGGGGCTAGAGGCAATCAGCCCCAGCATTTT. It encodes CASSFGGARGNQPQHF.

This clonotype was seen repeatedly, ten times or more. The rearrangement joins TRBV27 to TRBJ2-3; 9 bases align to TRBD1. In germline, CDR1 is MNHEY, CDR2 SMNVEV (reference sequence). CDR3 length: 15 residues. Trimming removed 5 bases from V and 4 bases from J; junction bases left unmatched: 7. This chain's CDR3 is CASSPGQGKSDTQYF. CDR3 nucleotide sequence: TGTGCCAGCAGTCCCGGACAGGGGAAGTCAGATACGCAGTATTTT.